These 19 T cell receptor beta chains originate from one sample sequenced in a study of control samples from healthy donors and cancer patients. The data were produced by immunoSEQ multiplex PCR, yet TCRdb's version contains in-frame clones alone and is incomplete. The sample holds under 150,000 clones; approximately 90% are singletons and the top ten take roughly 8.4%. The sample taken for sequencing was blood. The receptors stem from a young woman in good health.

The V call is TRBV7-2, the J call TRBJ1-2; 9 positions match TRBD1. This CDR3 comprises 13 residues. The germline V gene has CDR1 SGHTA and CDR2 FQGNSA. V lost 5 bases to trimming and J lost 8 bases; unmatched junction nucleotides: 6. CDR3 amino acids: CASSVQGAEGYTF. In nucleotides, the CDR3 is TGTGCCAGCAGCGTACAGGGGGCCGAGGGCTACACCTTC.

The rearrangement uses TRBV30 and TRBJ1-2; no clear D gene. The germline gives CDR1 GTSNPN, CDR2 SVGIG (reference sequence). The CDR3 is 13 amino acids. Trimming took off 0 bases at V and 2 bases at J, with 7 bases between the two ends. The DNA of the CDR3 is TGTGCCTGGAGTGTAGTACAGAACTATGGCTACACCTTC. It is translated as CAWSVVQNYGYTF.

The chain employs TRBV18 and TRBJ2-3; 7 bases fit TRBD1. Trimming at V came to 2 bases and at J to 10 bases, leaving 3 bases not matched to a gene. Germline V gene sequence: CDR1 KGHSH, CDR2 LQKENI. This CDR3 comprises 12 residues. CDR3 residues: CASSPDREAQYF. Written as DNA, the CDR3 is TGTGCCAGCTCACCAGACAGGGAAGCGCAGTATTTT.

The CDR3 region has the DNA TGTGCCACCAGTGATTCCAAGGTTGGGAGACCGGGACACACGACGCCCTACGAGCAGTACTTC. It yields the protein CATSDSKVGRPGHTTPYEQYF. V is TRBV24-1 and J is TRBJ2-7; tentative D call: TRBD1 (6 bases). Between the trimmed V and J ends, which lost 2 bases and 2 bases, there was a span of 30 bases. The CDR3 has 21 residues. Germline assignment: CDR1 KGHDR and CDR2 SFDVKD.

This clone was detected only a few times. The chain joins TRBV7-8 to TRBJ2-1; D unresolved. The germline gives CDR1 SGHVS, CDR2 FQNEAQ. The CDR3 contains 15 residues. Trimming removed 6 bases at V and 5 bases at J, with 17 bases between. The CDR3 sequence: CASRLRDRSDNEQFF. DNA for the CDR3: TGTGCCAGCAGGCTTAGAGATCGTTCTGACAATGAGCAGTTCTTC.

This clone appeared a single time. The rearrangement links TRBV25-1 to TRBJ1-6; D gene ambiguous. V lost 3 bases, J lost 7 bases, and 10 bases lay in between. The V gene's germline CDR1 is MGHDK and CDR2 SYGVNS. This CDR3 has 14 amino acids. The CDR3 sequence is CASSDPGFNSPLHF. The CDR3 nucleotides are TGTGCCAGCAGTGACCCGGGTTTCAATTCACCCCTCCACTTT.

The V call is TRBV3-1 (or the pseudogene TRBV3-2), the J call TRBJ2-1; TRBD1 matches at 10 bases. There are 16 residues in the CDR3. CDR1 LGHDT and CDR2 YNNKEL come from the germline V gene (reference sequence). Unmatched junction bases numbered 8, after V lost 1 base and J lost 8 bases. This CDR3 reads CASSQGTGGVMDEQFF. In nucleotides, the CDR3 is TGTGCCAGCAGCCAAGGGACAGGGGGTGTTATGGATGAGCAGTTCTTC.

The chain links TRBV5-1 to TRBJ2-3, with D maybe TRBD2 (5 bases). V was pared by 6 bases and J by 3 bases, with 26 bases between. CDR3 length: 18 residues. Germline CDR1 is SGHRS and CDR2 is YFSETQ. CDR3 in amino acids: CASIAGEYSSAHTDTQYF. CDR3 in DNA: TGCGCCAGCATTGCGGGTGAATATTCCTCCGCCCATACAGATACGCAGTATTTT.

The chain couples TRBV3-1 (or the pseudogene TRBV3-2) to TRBJ2-2; 7 bases map to TRBD2. The CDR3 totals 15 residues. Germline V gene data show CDR1 as LGHDT and CDR2 as YNNKEL (reference sequence). The trim removed 5 bases at V and 0 bases at J, leaving 3 bases unmatched. CDR3 DNA: TGTGCCAGCAGCTTACTAGCGTCGAACACCGGGGAGCTGTTTTTT. It yields the protein CASSLLASNTGELFF.

This rearrangement joins TRBV5-4 to TRBJ1-1; D is undetermined. With 5 bases removed from V and 1 base from J, the gap between germline ends came to 12 bases. The CDR3 extends over 14 amino acids. Germline loops: CDR1 SGHNT, CDR2 YYREEE (reference sequence). CDR3: CASRLTTGNTEAFF. The CDR3 DNA sequence: TGTGCCAGCAGGCTCACCACTGGGAACACTGAAGCTTTCTTT. The entire variable domain, with the rest obtained from reference TRBV5-4 and TRBJ1-1, is as follows: ETGVTQSPTHLIKTRGQQVTLRCSSQSGHNTVSWYQQALGQGPQFIFQYYREEENGRGNFPPRFSGLQFPNYSSELNVNALELDDSALYLCASRLTTGNTEAFFGQGTRLTVV.

In this sample, this clone turned up a few times. The chain links TRBV9 to TRBJ2-3, with D uncertain. The CDR3 extends over 12 amino acids. The germline V and J ends were trimmed by 7 bases and 0 bases, with 6 bases remaining between them. Germline V gives CDR1 SGDLS, CDR2 YYNGEE. CDR3 in DNA: TGTGCCAGCGGGCCTAGCACAGATACGCAGTATTTT. Translated, it gives CASGPSTDTQYF.

The chain employs TRBV27 and TRBJ1-2, with D perhaps matching TRBD1 (5 bases). The CDR3 is made up of 13 amino acids. Trimming removed 4 bases at V and 8 bases at J, with 14 bases between. CDR1 is MNHEY and CDR2 is SMNVEV in the germline V gene (reference sequence). CDR3 coding DNA: TGTGCCAGCAGTTGGGGGTTAGGGGAAGGCTACACCTTC. The encoded protein is CASSWGLGEGYTF.

The chain has TRBV5-1 and TRBJ2-5, with D uncertain. The CDR3 contains 12 residues. The V end lost 3 bases, the J end lost 1 base, and 4 bases lay between the germline ends. Per germline, CDR1 SGHRS and CDR2 YFSETQ. The CDR3 reads CASSSVQETQYF. CDR3 in DNA: TGCGCCAGCAGCTCCGTCCAAGAGACCCAGTACTTC. The whole variable domain, remainder taken from reference TRBV5-1 and TRBJ2-5, is KAGVTQTPRYLIKTRGQQVTLSCSPISGHRSVSWYQQTPGQGLQFLFEYFSETQRNKGNFPGRFSGRQFSNSRSEMNVSTLELGDSALYLCASSSVQETQYFGPGTRLLVL.

This CDR3 reads CASSPTSGRMYQETQYF. Written as DNA, the CDR3 is TGTGCCAGCTCACCAACTAGCGGGAGAATGTACCAAGAGACCCAGTACTTC. This sequence joins TRBV18 and TRBJ2-5; the match to TRBD2 covers 11 bases. CDR3 length: 17 amino acids. CDR1 and CDR2 (germline): KGHSH, LQKENI. With 2 bases clipped from V and 0 bases from J, the junction kept 5 bases outside the gene matches.

The CDR3 sequence: CASSLGQQMGGYTF. The CDR3 DNA reads TGTGCCAGCAGCCTGGGACAGCAGATGGGTGGCTACACCTTC. The rearrangement links TRBV7-9 to TRBJ1-2; 7 nucleotides match TRBD1. CDR1 and CDR2 from the germline V gene are SEHNR and FQNEAQ (reference sequence). V lost 5 bases to trimming and J lost 7 bases; unmatched junction nucleotides: 10. This CDR3 has 14 residues.

This clone was observed once. Here the CDR3 reads CASSLVLAAAEQFF. In nucleotides, the CDR3 is TGTGCCAGCAGCTTAGTACTAGCGGCCGCAGAGCAGTTCTTC. This chain links TRBV7-8 with TRBJ2-1; 8 bases map to TRBD2. J gave up 10 bases and V 1 base, and 6 bases lay outside the gene matches. Germline CDR1 SGHVS, CDR2 FQNEAQ. The CDR3 has 14 amino acids.

The chain combines TRBV10-1 with TRBJ2-1; D may be TRBD1 (5 bases). The germline V gene has CDR1 WNHNN and CDR2 SYGVQD (reference sequence). V gave up 6 bases and J gave up 10 bases, with 13 bases separating them. The length of the CDR3 is 12 residues. CDR3 amino acids: CASSWGGDEQFF. The DNA of the CDR3 is TGCGCCAGCAGCTGGGGCGGAGACGAGCAGTTCTTC.

The chain employs TRBV29-1 and TRBJ1-1, with TRBD1 matching over 7 bases. Germline V gene lookup returns CDR1 SQVTM and CDR2 ANQGSEA. This CDR3 has 12 amino acids. V gave up 6 bases and J gave up 4 bases; unmatched junction bases: 5. The CDR3 DNA follows: TGCAGCGTCAGTACAGGGGCCACTGAAGCTTTCTTT. Residues: CSVSTGATEAFF.

CDR3 DNA sequence: TGTGCCTGGAACTCGGGACAGTACACCATATATTTT. This translates into CAWNSGQYTIYF. This chain uses TRBV30 with TRBJ1-3; 7 nucleotides align to TRBD1. The CDR3 sequence is 12 residues long. V shed 4 bases and J 8 bases; nucleotides not matched to a gene: 5. Germline CDR1 reads GTSNPN; CDR2 reads SVGIG (reference sequence). The complete variable domain, with remaining parts taken from reference TRBV30 and TRBJ1-3, reads SQTIHQWPATLVQPVGSPLSLECTVEGTSNPNLYWYRQAAGRGLQLLFYSVGIGQISSEVPQNLSASRPQDRQFILSSKKLLLSDSGFYLCAWNSGQYTIYFGEGSWLTVV.